Shown below are 9 T cell receptor beta chains from a single sample sequenced in a study of T cells after yellow fever vaccination. TCRdb independently ran MiXCR on the 5' RACE reads; one entry per CDR3 protein. Counted here are approximately 550,000 distinct CDR3 sequences, roughly 21% occurring once; the ten biggest clones make up 13% to 15%. The sequencing here drew on PBMCs, taken 15 days after the yellow fever booster vaccination. These receptors all come from a man aged 25 to 40 who received the YFV17D yellow fever vaccine.

The count of this clonotype is one. The chain is built from TRBV30 and TRBJ2-5, with no clear D. This CDR3 region has 13 residues. Germline lookup yields CDR1 GTSNPN and CDR2 SVGIG (reference sequence). V was trimmed by 2 bases and J by 5 bases, leaving 12 bases between them. The DNA for the CDR3 is TGTGCCTGGAGTCCAGGCCGCCGGGAGACCCAGTACTTC. It specifies CAWSPGRRETQYF.

This sequence joins TRBV7-2 and TRBJ2-7; D may match TRBD1 or TRBD2 (6 bases each). V was clipped by 3 bases and J by 4 bases, with 16 bases between them. CDR1 is SGHTA and CDR2 is FQGNSA in the germline V gene. CDR3 length equals 15 residues. This CDR3 reads CASSLRDGGVYEQYF. CDR3 bases: TGTGCCAGCAGCTTGAGGGACGGGGGCGTATACGAGCAGTACTTC. Based on the CDR3 plus reference TRBV7-2 and TRBJ2-7, the full variable domain is GAGVSQSPSNKVTEKGKDVELRCDPISGHTALYWYRQSLGQGLEFLIYFQGNSAPDKSGLPSDRFSAERTGGSVSTLTIQRTQQEDSAVYLCASSLRDGGVYEQYFGPGTRLTVT.

The genes are TRBV6-4 and TRBJ2-1; TRBD2 matches 16 bases. The CDR3 runs 19 residues. Trimming removed 5 bases from V and 4 bases from J; junction bases left unmatched: 11. Germline V gives CDR1 MRHNA, CDR2 SNTAGT. CDR3 nucleotide sequence: TGTGCCAGCAGTCCCTCGGGACTAGCGGGAGGGGGGGAATACAATGAGCAGTTCTTC. This translates into CASSPSGLAGGGEYNEQFF.

This clonotype showed up just a few times. The V gene is TRBV20-1, the J gene TRBJ2-7; perhaps TRBD1 as D (5 bases). The V and J ends lost 0 bases and 3 bases respectively, with 12 bases between them. The CDR3 runs to 14 residues. The germline gives CDR1 DFQATT, CDR2 SNEGSKA (reference sequence). The CDR3 spells CSARDGAALYEQYF. CDR3 nucleotide sequence: TGCAGTGCTAGAGATGGGGCAGCGCTCTACGAGCAGTACTTC.

This clonotype came up many times. V usage is TRBV5-1 and J usage is TRBJ2-3; 9 positions agree with TRBD2. Germline V gives CDR1 SGHRS, CDR2 YFSETQ. This CDR3 has 16 amino acids. Trimming removed 5 bases from V and 3 bases from J; junction bases left unmatched: 10. CDR3: CASSPGTSTRTDTQYF. Here the CDR3 DNA reads TGCGCCAGCAGTCCCGGGACTAGCACCAGAACAGATACGCAGTATTTT.

This clonotype showed up just a few times. The chain's CDR3 is CASSTRTSGHEQYF. CDR3 sequence (DNA): TGCGCCAGCAGCACGCGGACTAGCGGCCACGAGCAGTACTTC. V usage is TRBV5-1 and J usage is TRBJ2-7, with TRBD2 matching over 10 bases. This CDR3 is built from 14 residues. Germline trimming cut 4 bases from V and 5 bases from J; bases unmatched to any gene: 6. Germline loops: CDR1 SGHRS, CDR2 YFSETQ.

This clonotype has more than one count but fewer than ten. V usage is TRBV7-2 and J usage is TRBJ2-5; 7 bases fit TRBD2. Trimming at V came to 5 bases and at J to 7 bases, leaving 7 bases not matched to a gene. The CDR3 runs to 13 residues. CDR1 and CDR2 (germline): SGHTA, FQGNSA. DNA of the CDR3: TGTGCCAGCAGCCAGAGCGGGACTGGGACCCAGTACTTC. This encodes CASSQSGTGTQYF. Supplemented by reference TRBV7-2 and TRBJ2-5, the full variable domain reads GAGVSQSPSNKVTEKGKDVELRCDPISGHTALYWYRQSLGQGLEFLIYFQGNSAPDKSGLPSDRFSAERTGGSVSTLTIQRTQQEDSAVYLCASSQSGTGTQYFGPGTRLLVL.

This clonotype was recorded at least ten times. The chain employs TRBV20-1 and TRBJ2-7; 9 positions match TRBD2. The germline V gene has CDR1 DFQATT and CDR2 SNEGSKA (reference sequence). Trimming took 7 bases from V and 1 from J; bases not matched to a gene: 5. This CDR3 has 13 residues. CDR3 amino acids: CSVVSGGSYEQYF. In DNA form, the CDR3 reads TGCAGTGTAGTTAGCGGGGGATCCTACGAGCAGTACTTC.

J is TRBJ2-5 and V is TRBV12-3 or TRBV12-4, with D uncertain. V lost 4 bases to trimming and J lost 1 base, with 7 bases between them. The CDR3 consists of 13 residues. The chain's CDR3 is CASSYPGQETQYF. The DNA for the CDR3 is TGTGCCAGCAGTTACCCAGGCCAAGAGACCCAGTACTTC.